This paragraph covers one TCR beta chain sequence. What it binds is not known. This specimen comes from a study of cytomegalovirus exposure and HLA in healthy donors. Study-wide points: Within a later analysis, the majority of CMV-associated TCR beta chains appeared HLA-restricted. A later analysis showed TCR association rates differing by HLA locus, peaking at DRB1 and lowest at HLA-C.

This PCR relied on a set of 60 Vbeta primers and 13 Jbeta primers. Libraries were prepared by immunoSEQ multiplex PCR; TCRdb keeps only in-frame clonotypes and omits some of them. The repertoire shows under 45,000 clones; the top ten hold 3.5% to 4%. The receptor was derived from a male donor in good health and CMV-seronegative. The sequencing input was PBMCs.

The CDR3 sequence is CASSLGLATNEQFF. The CDR3 nucleotides read TGTGCCAGCAGCTTAGGACTAGCAACGAATGAGCAGTTCTTC. The genes are TRBV11-3 and TRBJ2-1; 7 positions agree with TRBD2. The CDR3 covers 14 residues. The germline V gene encodes CDR1 SGHNT and CDR2 YENEEA. V dropped 1 base and J dropped 7; count of bases not matched to a gene: 4.